This paragraph reports one T cell receptor (beta chain). Its antigen remains unidentified. The CDR3 consists of 14 residues. Germline V gene data show CDR1 as LGHDT and CDR2 as YNNKEL (reference sequence). Deletions cut 2 bases from V and 5 bases from J, with 12 bases between. The sample is drawn from a study of blood T cells in healthy people across ages. Findings and limits, study-wide: When one million T cells were used, diversity estimates were thought to be underestimates. Naive CD4+ cells and diversity were both higher in long-lived donors than in aged donors. Per-million-T-cell TCR beta diversity fell roughly linearly with age.

Next came a second PCR, run for about 6 to 12 cycles, which used a sample-barcoded 5' primer along with a J-beta primer mix. Each CDR3 protein is one row after TCRdb ran MiXCR on the 5' RACE reads. The top ten hold less than 20% of the sample, which has 550,000 to 700,000 distinct CDR3 sequences, 25% to 30% seen once. Sequencing was done on a sample of blood. The clonotype was recovered from a woman aged 70 to 79 in good health. This chain joins TRBV3-1 and TRBJ2-5; D may be TRBD1 (5 bases). DNA for the CDR3: TGTGCCAGCAGCCAATCAGGGTCCGGGGAGACCCAGTACTTC. Its protein is CASSQSGSGETQYF.